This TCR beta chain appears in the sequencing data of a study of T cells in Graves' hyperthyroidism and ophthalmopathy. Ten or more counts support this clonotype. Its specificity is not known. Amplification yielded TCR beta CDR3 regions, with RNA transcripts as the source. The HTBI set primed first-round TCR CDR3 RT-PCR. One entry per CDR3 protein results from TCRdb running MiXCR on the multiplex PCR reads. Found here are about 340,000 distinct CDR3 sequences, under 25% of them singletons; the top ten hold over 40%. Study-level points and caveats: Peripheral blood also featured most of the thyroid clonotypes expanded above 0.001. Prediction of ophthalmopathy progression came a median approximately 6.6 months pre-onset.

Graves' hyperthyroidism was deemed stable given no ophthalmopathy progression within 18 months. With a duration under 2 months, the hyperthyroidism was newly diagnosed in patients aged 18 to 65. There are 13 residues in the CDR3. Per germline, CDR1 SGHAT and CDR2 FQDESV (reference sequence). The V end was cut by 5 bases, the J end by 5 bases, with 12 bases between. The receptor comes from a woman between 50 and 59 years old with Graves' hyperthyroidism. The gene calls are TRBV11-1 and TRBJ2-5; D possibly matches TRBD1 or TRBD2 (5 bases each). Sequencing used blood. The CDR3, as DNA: TGTGCCAGCAGCCGGGGACGGTGGGAGACCCAGTACTTC. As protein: CASSRGRWETQYF.